This T cell receptor (beta chain) was recorded in a study of shared T cell receptors in the human thymus. TCRdb keeps only in-frame clones here, not all; method: immunoSEQ multiplex PCR. This table has 700,000 or so clones, roughly 85% appearing once. These records were also assigned to another study, of human thymus T cells.

The sequencing input was thymocytes. The sequence was collected from a girl under three years old with a congenital heart defect.

CDR3 sequence (DNA): TGCGCCAGCAGCTTGGTAGGACTAGCGGGGGGGCTTTTACCCGAGCAGTACTTC. The encoded protein is CASSLVGLAGGLLPEQYF. The V and J genes are TRBV5-1 and TRBJ2-7; TRBD2 aligns across 15 bases. Germline lookup yields CDR1 SGHRS and CDR2 YFSETQ. The J segment lost 6 bases and the V segment lost 0 bases, leaving 10 bases of the junction unmatched. This CDR3 is 18 amino acids long.